This TCR beta chain was profiled in a study of T cell responses to AZD1222 COVID-19 vaccine (dated by TCRdb to about 2021). Background for the entire study: TCR sequencing was performed for 233 trial participants, of whom about 200 were given two doses of AZD1222 and some 25 were given two doses of MenACWY control vaccine. Trial participants were enrolled by age into subgroups of 18-55, 56-69 and 70-plus years, and about 150, 27 and 61 TCR-sequenced participants, respectively, were included in these subgroups. Broader findings and caveats from the paper: Spike-specific TCR breadth and depth rose significantly after two AZD1222 doses compared with day 0 and with MenACWY recipients. Participants were mostly white British, with more females than males. The authors suggested clonal diversity may have been underestimated. Because no day 14 peak-response samples were available, repertoires were characterized only after the peak T cell response. CD4 TCRs associated with the vaccine covered the entire spike protein, and the dominant responses were in regions 160-218 and 743-854. Only a handful of AZD1222 recipients were SARS-CoV-2 seropositive at baseline, limiting conclusions about previously exposed vaccinees. Reportedly, close to half of the unique spike-specific TCRs recognized epitopes lying outside the regions that are mutated in the B.1.351 and B.1.1.7 variants. In the small 56-69-year group, the increase in depth fell short of significance, most likely because of low power.

A word on this clone: It has no known antigen specificity. Per-base qualities were not stored, and no clone one base away is much larger.

The CDR3 regions of human TCRbeta chains were analyzed by immunosequencing. In the original analysis: Repertoire TCRs were matched against a reference library of SARS-CoV-2-specific TCRs generated with the MIRA antigen-specificity platform. Breadth was defined as the fraction of unique TCRs that were SARS-CoV-2-associated, and depth was defined as the fraction of total T cells that were SARS-CoV-2-associated. Using the MIRA data, every spike-specific TCR was mapped to the spike region that the TCR reacted to and assigned to either a CD4 or a CD8 class. Log10-transformed breadth and depth values were compared by one-way ANOVA with Sidak's multiple comparisons tests. TCRdb holds this immuneACCESS table with in-frame rearrangements only. Some clones are missing; in checked studies, unresolved V genes explain under half, and the rest has no known cause. The DNA gave D and trimming, while V, J and clone size come from that table. Recorded for this sample are roughly 84,000 clones; around 85% of them occurred a single time. The ten largest account for about 12% of the sample.

The sample's time point label is to be understood as: about 28 days (+/-7) after the second vaccine dose. AZD1222 recipients given second doses at about 4 weeks or at about 12 weeks were pooled, since spike-specific TCR depth and breadth were not found to differ between the two schedules. Vaccinee samples were obtained from the UK trials COV001 and COV002, which included a single-blind randomized controlled phase 2/3 trial of AZD1222 (ChAdOx1 nCoV-19) in healthy adults. For TCRbeta chain sequencing, PBMC samples from trial participants were taken at day 0 and at day 28 after the second dose. Sequencing was performed on peripheral blood, taken 28 days after the second AZD1222 dose. The source of this sequence is an adult who received the AZD1222 COVID-19 vaccine.

The CDR3 reads as follows: CASTGQGDTEAFF. The DNA is TGCGCCAGCACCGGACAGGGCGACACTGAAGCTTTCTTT. The chain is encoded by TRBV5-1 joined to TRBJ1-1; 8 junctional bases match TRBD1. From the cysteine through the phenylalanine, the CDR3 covers 13 amino acids. The retained sequence is limited to the CDR3, 39 bases, with the frame set at the first base. As encoded in the germline V gene, CDR1 is SGHRS while CDR2 is YFSETQ. Compared with germline, V lacks 6 bases and J lacks 3 bases; bases without a gene match: 4.